This TCR beta chain is from a study of beta chain features in type 1 diabetes. Background on the study: Examination covered around 110 million sorted cells spanning all samples.

About 110 mL of blood, on average, came from one heparinised draw per donor. The authors reverse transcribed all of the isolated RNA, so sequencing captured expressed TCRB transcripts. Sequenced by immunoSEQ multiplex PCR; TCRdb stores in-frame clones only, minus some. The table has roughly 350,000 clones, around 9.6% seen once; the top ten hold around 0.66%. Germline loops: CDR1 SGHVS, CDR2 FQNEAQ. The CDR3 length is 14 residues. Trimming stripped 5 bases from V and 4 bases from J, with 14 bases between. Broader study findings: Type 1 diabetes patients had TCRB CDR3s that were shorter (moderately but significantly so) in all four CD4+ subsets.

A remark on this clone: As yet, its antigen is unknown.

The sequencing input was central memory CD4+ T cells from blood. This sequence originates from a man aged 30 to 45 with type 1 diabetes. V and J are TRBV7-8 and TRBJ1-1; the D gene is possibly TRBD1 (6 bases). CDR3 residues: CASSPRQAGTEAFF. CDR3 sequence (DNA): TGTGCCAGCAGCCCTAGACAGGCTGGCACTGAAGCTTTCTTT. Full variable domain (outside the CDR3, taken from reference TRBV7-8 and TRBJ1-1): GAGVSQSPRYKVAKRGQDVALRCDPISGHVSLFWYQQALGQGPEFLTYFQNEAQLDKSGLPSDRFFAERPEGSVSTLKIQRTQQEDSAVYLCASSPRQAGTEAFFGQGTRLTVV.